This T cell receptor beta chain was observed in a study of tumor-infiltrating lymphocytes in localized non-small cell lung cancer. The repertoire was sequenced with immunoSEQ multiplex PCR; TCRdb's copy has only in-frame clones and lacks some. The sample holds about 2,700 clones, roughly 60% seen once. This CDR3 region has 14 residues. V lost 1 base, J lost 4 bases, and 11 bases lay in between. Germline CDR1 and CDR2: MNHNS and SASEGT. The sequence was obtained from a human donor with non-small cell lung cancer. Sequencing was performed on uninvolved lung tissue not adjacent to the tumor. The chain combines TRBV6-1 with TRBJ2-7; D possibly corresponds to TRBD1 (7 bases). In DNA, the CDR3 is TGTGCCAGCAGTGAAGGGGCAGGGGGGTACGAGCAGTACTTC. Encoded protein: CASSEGAGGYEQYF.